This TCR beta chain was identified during a study of T cell responses to AZD1222 COVID-19 vaccine (dated by TCRdb to about 2021). With respect to the entire study: AZD1222 recipients with second doses at about 4 weeks or about 12 weeks were pooled, because spike-specific TCR depth and breadth did not differ between schedules. Trial participants were enrolled by age into 18-55, 56-69 and 70-plus year subgroups, with approximately 150, 28 and 58 TCR-sequenced participants respectively. TCR sequencing was performed for roughly 250 trial participants, of whom around 200 were given two doses of AZD1222 and about 25 were given two doses of MenACWY control vaccine. On the study overall, not on this receptor specifically: Nearly half of unique spike-specific TCRs reportedly recognized epitopes outside regions mutated in the B.1.351 and B.1.1.7 variants. Participants were mostly white British and included more females than males, and it was suggested by the authors that clonal diversity may have been underestimated. In the small 56-69-year group, the increase in depth fell short of significance, most likely because of low power. Only six or seven AZD1222 recipients were SARS-CoV-2 seropositive at baseline, limiting conclusions about previously exposed vaccinees. CD4 TCRs associated with the vaccine covered the entire spike protein, and the dominant responses were in regions 160-218 and 743-854. After two AZD1222 doses, spike-specific TCR breadth and depth were significantly higher than at day 0 and than in MenACWY recipients. Because no day 14 peak-response samples were available, repertoires were characterized only after the peak T cell response.

The sample's time point label, in plain terms: baseline before first vaccination. Vaccinee samples came from UK trials COV001 and COV002, including a single-blind randomized controlled phase 2/3 trial of AZD1222 (ChAdOx1 nCoV-19) in healthy adults. For TCRbeta chain sequencing, PBMC samples were collected from trial participants at day 0 and at day 28 after the second dose. Relative to germline, V is missing 2 bases and J is missing 3 bases, with 1 base of the junction outside any gene match. The germline V gene sets CDR1 to ENHRY and CDR2 to SYGVKD. CDR3 length: 15 amino acids, cysteine to phenylalanine. The DNA shown is the 45-base CDR3, in frame from base 1. The CDR3 regions of human TCRbeta chains were subjected to immunosequencing. The published analysis was carried out like this. Repertoire TCRs were checked for matches against a reference library of SARS-CoV-2-specific TCRs that had been generated using the MIRA antigen-specificity platform. Breadth was defined as the fraction of unique TCRs that were SARS-CoV-2-associated. Depth was defined as the fraction of total T cells that were SARS-CoV-2-associated. Each spike-specific TCR was assigned to its reactive spike region and to a CD4 or CD8 class using the MIRA data. Log10-transformed breadth and depth values were compared by one-way ANOVA with Sidak's multiple comparisons tests. TCRdb limited this immuneACCESS table to in-frame rearrangements with V and J called. A share of clones is missing; checked studies link under half to unresolved V genes, and the rest is unexplained. The DNA gave D and trimming, while V, J and clone size come from that table. The sample has about 35,000 clones on record, roughly 90% of them singletons. The ten largest clones capture approximately 6.2% of the sample.

On this clone: Its antigen remains unidentified. Per-nucleotide qualities are absent, and no much larger clonotype sits a single base away.

Material: peripheral blood, obtained on day 0 of AZD1222 vaccination. The clonotype was recovered from an adult in good health. The sequence is built from TRBV10-3 and TRBJ2-1, with 10 central nucleotides matching TRBD2. The sequence in DNA is TGTGCCATCAGTGAGGGACTAGCGGACTACAATGAGCAGTTCTTC. Its translation is CAISEGLADYNEQFF.